These 27 T cell receptor beta chains share one sample of origin, sequenced in a study of yellow fever vaccine responses in identical twins (dated by TCRdb to the late 2010s). Receptor libraries were prepared by RT-PCR. Sequencing used an Illumina HiSeq 2500. TCRdb reprocessed the public reads (quality trimming at Q25 with fastp, clone calling with MiXCR) and kept in-frame beta chains. For every CDR3 protein sequence, its rows merge into one entry that carries the most common genes and DNA. For this sample the table gives 2,500 or so distinct CDR3 sequences, of which around 82% were detected only once. The ten largest make up approximately 5% of the sample. This specimen consisted of T cells from blood (PBMCs), unsorted or a sorted subset (not recorded which), obtained before or after yellow fever vaccination (not recorded which). These receptors were collected from a woman between 18 and 30 years old who received the yellow fever vaccine. Donor details come from another sample of the same person, matched by shared clones.

Of note for this clonotype: A read error may account for a junction end that differs from germline. Here the CDR3 reads CASSSRRVDEQLF. CDR3 sequence (DNA): TGTGCCAGCAGCTCCCGGCGGGTGGATGAGCAGCTCTTC. This chain connects TRBV28 to TRBJ2-1; possible D gene TRBD2, 5 bases. CDR3 length: 13 residues. Per germline, CDR1 MDHEN and CDR2 SYDVKM.

The chain combines TRBV18 with TRBJ2-2; TRBD1 is a possible D gene (6 bases). Germline V gene sequence: CDR1 KGHSH, CDR2 LQKENI. V was cut by 2 bases and J by 5 bases, with 12 bases left in between. This CDR3 has 15 amino acids. The CDR3, as DNA: TGTGCCAGCTCACCAGGCCAGGGGCGGACCGGGGAGCTGTTTTTT. This sequence encodes CASSPGQGRTGELFF.

The chain couples TRBV30 to TRBJ1-2; D remains unclear. The CDR3 has 12 residues. Germline assignment: CDR1 GTSNPN and CDR2 SVGIG (reference sequence). V lost 0 bases and J lost 8, with 10 bases in between. The CDR3 reads CAWSVLGGGYTF. CDR3 nucleotides: TGTGCCTGGAGTGTACTGGGAGGAGGCTACACCTTC.

This chain links TRBV7-6 with TRBJ2-1; D unresolved. V lost 3 bases, J lost 7 bases, and 25 bases lay in between. CDR1 is SGHVS, CDR2 FNYEAQ, per germline. This CDR3 comprises 18 residues. CDR3 DNA sequence: TGTGCCAGCAGCTTTAATCCAGGCCGCACACGGGTTCGGAATGAGCAGTTCTTC. It encodes CASSFNPGRTRVRNEQFF.

The chain couples TRBV12-3 or TRBV12-4 to TRBJ2-7, with TRBD2 identical over 7 bases. V lost 5 bases to trimming and J lost 0 bases; unmatched junction nucleotides: 7. The CDR3 is made up of 15 amino acids. The CDR3: CASSRLADSSYEQYF. The CDR3 DNA reads as TGTGCCAGCAGTCGGCTAGCGGATAGCTCCTACGAGCAGTACTTC.

The chain is built from TRBV21-1 and TRBJ2-7; the table's D gene call, TRBD1, was not cross checked with the DNA. TRBV21-1 is described as a pseudogene. This CDR3 spans 12 amino acids. Here the CDR3 reads CASSRDSYEQYF. The CDR3 coding sequence is TGTGCCAGCAGCAGGGACAGCTACGAGCAGTACTTC.

This chain uses TRBV27 with TRBJ2-1, with D possibly being TRBD2 (7 bases). Looked up from germline, CDR1 is MNHEY and CDR2 is SMNVEV (reference sequence). This CDR3 is 13 amino acids long. Trimming removed 2 bases from V and 8 bases from J, with 10 bases in between. Here the CDR3 reads CASSLRGADEQFF. CDR3 bases: TGTGCCAGCAGTTTACGGGGGGCGGATGAGCAGTTCTTC.

V and J are TRBV28 and TRBJ2-5; D is unclear. This CDR3 has 12 amino acids. Germline CDR1 is MDHEN and CDR2 is SYDVKM. Trimming took 3 bases from V and 5 from J, leaving 7 bases between them. The CDR3 nucleotides read TGTGCCAGCAGTTTCTTGTCCGAGACCCAGTACTTC. This sequence encodes CASSFLSETQYF.

The chain recombines TRBV29-1 with TRBJ2-1, with D tentatively TRBD1 (5 bases). This CDR3 has 15 amino acids. V was trimmed by 7 bases and J by 3 bases, leaving 19 bases between them. The germline gives CDR1 SQVTM, CDR2 ANQGSEA. The CDR3 sequence is CSGDQIETDYNEQFF. CDR3 coding DNA: TGCAGCGGCGACCAGATAGAGACAGACTACAATGAGCAGTTCTTC.

The chain employs TRBV4-2 and TRBJ2-3, with TRBD2 matching 10 bases. Germline CDR1 is LGHNA and CDR2 is YNFKEQ. The CDR3 sequence is 16 residues long. Trimming cost V 1 base and J 5 bases; bases outside gene matches: 6. CDR3 residues: CASSQAASGRGDTQYF. In DNA form, the CDR3 reads TGTGCCAGCAGCCAAGCGGCTAGCGGGAGAGGAGATACGCAGTATTTT.

The chain links TRBV5-1 to TRBJ2-7; weak D call: TRBD1 (6 bases). The germline V gene has CDR1 SGHRS and CDR2 YFSETQ. The CDR3 is 13 residues long. V lost 5 bases and J lost 4, with 13 bases in between. The CDR3 region is CASRPDSTYEQYF. The CDR3 region has the DNA TGCGCCAGCAGGCCGGACAGTACGTACGAGCAGTACTTC.

The chain carries TRBV5-4 and TRBJ2-5, with D tentatively TRBD2 (6 bases). Per the germline V gene, CDR1 is SGHNT and CDR2 is YYREEE (reference sequence). The CDR3 totals 14 residues. V was clipped by 4 bases and J by 2 bases, with 12 bases between them. Written as DNA, the CDR3 is TGTGCCAGCAGCGTGCTAGGACTACAAGAGACCCAGTACTTC. It yields the protein CASSVLGLQETQYF.

This sequence joins TRBV4-3 and TRBJ1-4; D not certain. Trimming removed 4 bases from V and 7 bases from J, with 10 bases in between. Germline-derived CDR1 and CDR2 are LGHNA and YSLEER. The CDR3 has 13 amino acids. CDR3 in amino acids: CASSPSEGEKLFF. The CDR3 nucleotides are TGCGCCAGCAGCCCCTCCGAGGGTGAAAAACTGTTTTTT.

This clonotype was counted a few times. V and J are TRBV28 and TRBJ2-3; no firm D call. There are 14 residues in the CDR3. Germline assignment: CDR1 MDHEN and CDR2 SYDVKM. V was pared by 3 bases and J by 1 base, with 8 bases between. The CDR3 spells CASSLYGRTDTQYF. The DNA of the CDR3 is TGTGCCAGCAGTTTGTACGGACGCACAGATACGCAGTATTTT. The entire variable domain, with the rest obtained from reference TRBV28 and TRBJ2-3, is as follows: DVKVTQSSRYLVKRTGEKVFLECVQDMDHENMFWYRQDPGLGLRLIYFSYDVKMKEKGDIPEGYSVSREKKERFSLILESASTNQTSMYLCASSLYGRTDTQYFGPGTRLTVL.

This clonotype occurred once. The chain's CDR3 is CSAELAGGPHNEQFF. For the CDR3, the DNA is TGCAGCGCCGAACTAGCGGGAGGGCCCCACAATGAGCAGTTCTTC. This chain joins TRBV29-1 and TRBJ2-1, with 13 bases matching TRBD2. The CDR3 length is 15 residues. The trim removed 7 bases at V and 5 bases at J, leaving 8 bases unmatched. CDR1 SQVTM and CDR2 ANQGSEA come from the germline V gene.

The chain is built from TRBV5-6 and TRBJ1-1; D not resolved. The CDR3 loop spans 15 amino acids. Germline V CDR1 and CDR2: SGHDT, YYEEEE. V lost 4 bases and J lost 4, with 17 bases in between. CDR3: CASSTDTSLITEAFF. The CDR3 bases are TGTGCCAGCAGCACCGACACGTCTTTGATCACTGAAGCTTTCTTT.

The chain uses TRBV20-1 and TRBJ2-7; 7 bases match TRBD1. This CDR3 has 13 amino acids. The V gene end was trimmed by 6 bases and the J gene end by 3 bases; junction bases not matched to a gene: 8. Germline V CDR1 and CDR2: DFQATT, SNEGSKA (reference sequence). CDR3 DNA: TGCAGTGCCCCGGGACAGTCTGACTACGAGCAGTACTTC. Translated: CSAPGQSDYEQYF.

This clonotype was detected once. The gene calls are TRBV15 and TRBJ2-5, with 10 bases lining up with TRBD2. V shed 5 bases, J shed 1 base, and the junction held 1 base outside the gene matches. Looked up from germline, CDR1 is LNHNV and CDR2 is YYDKDF (reference sequence). This CDR3 region has 14 residues. The CDR3 sequence: CATSERGGQETQYF. CDR3 coding DNA: TGTGCCACCAGCGAGCGGGGGGGCCAAGAGACCCAGTACTTC.

This chain links TRBV2 with TRBJ2-2; 10 bases fit TRBD2. The germline V gene has CDR1 SNHLY and CDR2 FYNNEI. V lost 5 bases and J lost 4; bases outside the gene matches: 4. The CDR3 is 15 residues long. CDR3 sequence (DNA): TGTGCCAGCAGTCGGTCTAGCGGGGGCACCGGGGAGCTGTTTTTT. Translation gives CASSRSSGGTGELFF. Complete variable domain (other parts from reference TRBV2 and TRBJ2-2): EPEVTQTPSHQVTQMGQEVILRCVPISNHLYFYWYRQILGQKVEFLVSFYNNEISEKSEIFDDQFSVERPDGSNFTLKIRSTKLEDSAMYFCASSRSSGGTGELFFGEGSRLTVL.

J is TRBJ2-1 and V is TRBV5-1, with D perhaps TRBD1 or TRBD2 (5 bases each). CDR3 size: 11 residues. From germline, CDR1 is SGHRS and CDR2 YFSETQ. Trimming took off 7 bases at V and 10 bases at J, with 12 bases between the two ends. DNA of the CDR3: TGCGCCAGCCTCCTTGGGACGGAGCAGTTCTTC. Its translation: CASLLGTEQFF.

In DNA form, the CDR3 reads TGTGCCACCAGGCCCTCAGGGGGAAGCACTGAAGCTTTCTTT. Translating it yields CATRPSGGSTEAFF. The rearrangement links TRBV24-1 to TRBJ1-1, with 7 bases identical to TRBD1. The germline gives CDR1 KGHDR, CDR2 SFDVKD. This CDR3 is 14 amino acids long. V dropped 7 bases and J dropped 4; count of bases not matched to a gene: 8.

The J gene is TRBJ1-1, the V gene TRBV9, with D perhaps TRBD1 (6 bases). Trimming left V 1 base short and J 8 bases short, with 12 bases between. This CDR3 region has 13 residues. Germline CDR1 and CDR2: SGDLS and YYNGEE. The CDR3 DNA reads as TGTGCCAGCAGCGTACCCGGGACACCCGAAGCTTTCTTT. Amino acid sequence: CASSVPGTPEAFF.

The chain is built from TRBV29-1 and TRBJ2-7, with D maybe TRBD1 (5 bases). Trimming removed 2 bases from V and 4 bases from J, with 18 bases in between. Germline CDR1 and CDR2: SQVTM and ANQGSEA. This CDR3 is 15 amino acids long. The CDR3 sequence: CSVETTDTSAYEQYF. CDR3 bases: TGCAGCGTTGAAACAACGGACACTTCGGCTTACGAGCAGTACTTC.

This clonotype was picked up one time. The chain combines TRBV20-1 with TRBJ2-7; 9 bases agree with TRBD1. The CDR3 length is 13 residues. Germline V CDR1 and CDR2: DFQATT, SNEGSKA (reference sequence). V shed 6 bases and J 7 bases; nucleotides not matched to a gene: 10. Here the CDR3 reads CSAHNRGRGEQYF. In DNA, the CDR3 is TGCAGTGCGCACAACAGGGGGCGAGGGGAGCAGTACTTC.

V gene TRBV11-1 combines with J gene TRBJ2-7, with 8 bases lining up with TRBD2. Germline CDR1 SGHAT, CDR2 FQDESV (reference sequence). The J segment lost 3 bases and the V segment lost 4 bases, leaving 8 bases of the junction unmatched. The CDR3 totals 15 residues. The chain's CDR3 is CASSSGSGTIYEQYF. The CDR3, as DNA: TGTGCCAGCAGCTCCGGTAGCGGGACGATCTACGAGCAGTACTTC.

The chain links TRBV7-2 to TRBJ2-5; maybe TRBD2 (6 bases). V was clipped by 1 base and J by 2 bases, with 11 bases between them. The CDR3 totals 15 residues. Per the germline V gene, CDR1 is SGHTA and CDR2 is FQGNSA. CDR3 DNA sequence: TGTGCCAGCAGCTTAGGGCTAGCGTTACAAGAGACCCAGTACTTC. Amino acids: CASSLGLALQETQYF.

The CDR3 is CASSPRWGAGYEQYF. The CDR3 nucleotides read TGTGCCAGCAGTCCAAGATGGGGGGCGGGCTACGAGCAGTACTTC. This chain connects TRBV6-1 to TRBJ2-7, with D perhaps being TRBD1 or TRBD2 (6 bases each). The V gene's germline CDR1 is MNHNS and CDR2 SASEGT. The CDR3 is 15 amino acids. Trimming removed 5 bases at V and 3 bases at J, with 17 bases between.